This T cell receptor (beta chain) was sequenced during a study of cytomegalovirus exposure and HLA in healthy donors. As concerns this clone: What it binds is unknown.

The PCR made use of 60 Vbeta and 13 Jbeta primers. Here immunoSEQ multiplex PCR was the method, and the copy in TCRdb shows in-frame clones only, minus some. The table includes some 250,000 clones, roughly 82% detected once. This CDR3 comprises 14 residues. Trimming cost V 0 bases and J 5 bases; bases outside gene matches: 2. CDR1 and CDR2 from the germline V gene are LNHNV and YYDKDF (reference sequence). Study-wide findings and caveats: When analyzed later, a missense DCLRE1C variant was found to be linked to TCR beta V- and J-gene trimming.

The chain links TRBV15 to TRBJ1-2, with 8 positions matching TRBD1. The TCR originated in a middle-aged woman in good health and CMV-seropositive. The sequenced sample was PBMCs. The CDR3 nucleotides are TGTGCCACCAGCAGAGATAGGACAGGGTATGGCTACACCTTC. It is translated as CATSRDRTGYGYTF.